Each of the 10 T cell receptor beta chains below was sequenced from the same sample in a study of blood T cell repertoires in COVID-19. Generated by immunoSEQ multiplex PCR, the TCRdb table keeps only in-frame clones and is missing some. The table shows fewer than 350,000 clones, with 89% occurring only once. Specimen: peripheral blood. The receptors stem from a woman aged 55-70 years with COVID-19, enrolled during active disease.

The J gene is TRBJ1-4, the V gene TRBV5-1; possibly TRBD1 for D (5 bases). V was clipped by 4 bases and J by 2 bases, with 15 bases between them. The CDR3 is 16 amino acids. The V gene's germline CDR1 is SGHRS and CDR2 YFSETQ. The CDR3 protein is CASSRAGETTNEKLFF. CDR3 coding DNA: TGCGCCAGCAGCAGGGCGGGGGAGACGACTAATGAAAAACTGTTTTTT.

This chain joins TRBV10-3 and TRBJ1-1, with 7 bases that match TRBD1. The V gene's germline CDR1 is ENHRY and CDR2 SYGVKD. V was pared by 6 bases and J by 4 bases, with 8 bases of the junction left unmatched. CDR3 length: 14 amino acids. This chain's CDR3 is CAISGTVPVTEAFF. In DNA form, the CDR3 reads TGTGCCATCAGCGGGACAGTACCTGTCACTGAAGCTTTCTTT.

V gene TRBV7-2 combines with J gene TRBJ2-1; D unresolved. This CDR3 spans 14 amino acids. CDR1 SGHTA and CDR2 FQGNSA come from the germline V gene. V lost 5 bases and J lost 0, with 8 bases in between. In nucleotides, the CDR3 is TGTGCCAGCAGCAGCGTGAGCTCCTACAATGAGCAGTTCTTC. Amino acids: CASSSVSSYNEQFF.

V is TRBV19 and J is TRBJ2-7; the match to TRBD2 covers 9 bases. The J segment lost 4 bases and the V segment lost 5 bases, leaving 12 bases of the junction unmatched. Per the germline V gene, CDR1 is LNHDA and CDR2 is SQIVND (reference sequence). The CDR3 is 16 amino acids. This CDR3 is CASSSRRAGGSYEQYF. The CDR3 DNA reads TGTGCCAGTAGTTCCCGCCGGGCGGGGGGGTCGTACGAGCAGTACTTC.

This clone was seen a single time. V is TRBV19 and J is TRBJ2-6; D not resolved. Trimming stripped 3 bases from V and 3 bases from J, with 3 bases between. The CDR3 runs to 13 residues. Germline CDR1 reads LNHDA; CDR2 reads SQIVND (reference sequence). This CDR3 reads CASSIHGANVLTF. CDR3 coding DNA: TGTGCCAGTAGTATTCATGGGGCCAACGTCCTGACTTTC. The whole variable domain, filled in from reference TRBV19 and TRBJ2-6, reads DGGITQSPKYLFRKEGQNVTLSCEQNLNHDAMYWYRQDPGQGLRLIYYSQIVNDFQKGDIAEGYSVSREKKESFPLTVTSAQKNPTAFYLCASSIHGANVLTFGAGSRLTVL.

This sequence joins TRBV2 and TRBJ1-6; TRBD1 might be the D (6 bases). There are 15 residues in the CDR3. V lost 3 bases and J 9 bases, leaving 15 bases between the germline ends. Germline V gives CDR1 SNHLY, CDR2 FYNNEI. The CDR3 DNA is TGTGCCAGCAGTGACACAGGGTCAGTTGGTTCACCCCTCCACTTT. Translated, it gives CASSDTGSVGSPLHF.

CDR3 residues: CASSSTGQGTPGNTIYF. The CDR3 bases are TGTGCCAGCAGCTCGACGGGACAGGGGACTCCTGGAAACACCATATATTTT. The chain links TRBV7-9 to TRBJ1-3; 10 bases are a match to TRBD1. V lost 4 bases to trimming and J lost 2 bases; unmatched junction nucleotides: 8. Germline V gives CDR1 SEHNR, CDR2 FQNEAQ (reference sequence). The CDR3 consists of 17 residues.

This clone was picked up a small number of times. This chain connects TRBV28 to TRBJ1-4, with 7 bases fitting TRBD1. The CDR3 spans 15 residues. The J segment lost 4 bases and the V segment lost 4 bases, leaving 6 bases of the junction unmatched. Per germline, CDR1 MDHEN and CDR2 SYDVKM. The CDR3 loop is CASSSGTAGNEKLFF. CDR3 nucleotide sequence: TGTGCCAGCAGTTCAGGGACAGCCGGTAATGAAAAACTGTTTTTT.

The rearrangement joins TRBV7-9 to TRBJ2-7; no firm D call. Per germline, CDR1 SEHNR and CDR2 FQNEAQ (reference sequence). Trimming took 1 base from V and 0 from J, leaving 16 bases between them. This CDR3 contains 17 residues. CDR3 protein: CASSLDGGPPLSYEQYF. The DNA of the CDR3 is TGTGCCAGCAGCTTAGACGGTGGGCCCCCACTCTCCTACGAGCAGTACTTC.

The chain employs TRBV3-1 (or the pseudogene TRBV3-2) and TRBJ2-5; the match to TRBD1 covers 8 bases. The CDR3 has 15 amino acids. J lost 5 bases, V lost 7 bases, and 12 bases had no gene match. Per the germline V gene, CDR1 is LGHDT and CDR2 is YNNKEL (reference sequence). CDR3 coding DNA: TGTGCCAGCATTTCGCAGGGGGCGCAAGGGGAGACCCAGTACTTC. Translation: CASISQGAQGETQYF.